This T cell receptor (beta chain) comes out of a study of shared clonotypes between healthy human individuals. Findings of the study overall: Clonotypes which were not shared had lower generation probabilities than clonotypes that all four donors shared. Sampling included only blood; tissue repertoires likely differ.

To note about this clone: Its target is unknown. The same CDR3 is also encoded by other DNA sequences in this sample.

Repertoires were generated with immunoSEQ multiplex PCR, while TCRdb's copy carries only in-frame clones and drops some. The table shows roughly 2.2 million clones, with 85% to 95% occurring only once. The CDR3 covers 15 residues. Trimming took off 0 bases at V and 2 bases at J, with 8 bases between the two ends. CDR1 is SGHRS and CDR2 is YFSETQ in the germline V gene. Recent acute infections and vaccinations were absent in the healthy HIV-negative adult donors. Sequencing was performed on naive CD4+ T cells from PBMCs. Subset in this sample: CD45RA+ positively selected. The rearrangement links TRBV5-1 to TRBJ2-2; TRBD1 might be the D (6 bases). This clonotype originated in a man between 18 and 29 years old in good health. Some clones in this sample may be carry-over from other donors' samples. Here the CDR3 DNA reads TGCGCCAGCAGCTTGGGGGACACCAACACCGGGGAGCTGTTTTTT. The encoded protein is CASSLGDTNTGELFF. The full variable domain, with the rest looked up from reference TRBV5-1 and TRBJ2-2, is KAGVTQTPRYLIKTRGQQVTLSCSPISGHRSVSWYQQTPGQGLQFLFEYFSETQRNKGNFPGRFSGRQFSNSRSEMNVSTLELGDSALYLCASSLGDTNTGELFFGEGSRLTVL.